These T cell receptor beta chains were read from a single sample in a study of lymphopenia after photon versus proton radiotherapy. Generated by immunoSEQ multiplex PCR, the TCRdb table keeps only in-frame clones and is missing some. Of 55,000 to 85,000 clones in the sample, approximately 90% were seen once. The starting material was peripheral blood, obtained from a patient treated with photon-based radiotherapy. These receptors originate from a woman between 40 and 50 years old with cholangiocarcinoma. CDR3s include the opening cysteine and the closing phenylalanine or tryptophan. The D gene is left open where the match is weak. A row's size may be missing; if present it is once, few, many or a size class.

J	V	size	D	DNA	CDR3
TRBJ2-7	TRBV29-1	NA	NA	TGCAGCGTTGAAATACCGAGCTCCTACGAGCAGTACTTC	CSVEIPSSYEQYF
TRBJ1-2	TRBV7-2	once	NA	TGTGCCAGCAGCTTCGGGGATGGCTACACCTTC	CASSFGDGYTF
TRBJ2-5	TRBV5-5	once	TRBD2	TGTGCCAGCAGCTTGTTCGGACTAGTCCCGGAGACCCAGTACTTC	CASSLFGLVPETQYF
TRBJ2-1	TRBV10-1	NA	NA	TGCGCCAGCGGGGGTCCGAGTGAGCAGTTCTTC	CASGGPSEQFF
TRBJ1-1	TRBV2	NA	TRBD1	TGTGCCAGCAGAGTACAGGGGCCCACTGAAGCTTTCTTT	CASRVQGPTEAFF
TRBJ2-7	TRBV5-1	NA	NA	TGCGCCAGCAGCTCCGACGGCTACGAGCAGTACTTC	CASSSDGYEQYF
TRBJ2-5	TRBV30	NA	NA	TGTGCATTGGGTCTAGGAGAGACCCAGTACTTC	CALGLGETQYF
TRBJ1-6	TRBV5-4	NA	NA	TGTGCCAGCAGCTGGAGGACAGAGAATTCACCCCTCCACTTT	CASSWRTENSPLHF
TRBJ1-1	TRBV7-9	NA	NA	TGTGCCAGCAGCTTAGATGGGGGTAGGGCTTTCTTT	CASSLDGGRAFF
TRBJ2-7	TRBV10-3	NA	TRBD1	TGTGCCATCAACGAAGGGACAGGGGATAGCTACGAGCAGTACTTC	CAINEGTGDSYEQYF
TRBJ2-3	TRBV27	NA	TRBD1	TGTGCCAGCAGTCTGTTTGGGACAGGGTTGAATACGCAGTATTTT	CASSLFGTGLNTQYF
TRBJ2-3	TRBV5-6	NA	NA	TGTGCCAGCAGCTTGGGGGGTCCACAAGATACGCAGTATTTT	CASSLGGPQDTQYF
TRBJ1-4	TRBV28	NA	NA	TGTGCCAGCAGTTTAGTCACGGGGACTAATGAAAAACTGTTTTTT	CASSLVTGTNEKLFF
TRBJ1-1	TRBV9	once	TRBD1	TGTGCCAGCAGCGCGTCAGGGGGCGTTGGCACTGAAGCTTTCTTT	CASSASGGVGTEAFF
TRBJ2-7	TRBV6-6	NA	NA	TGTGCCAGCAGTTACCTCCGGGACGAGCAGTACTTC	CASSYLRDEQYF
TRBJ2-7	TRBV7-2	NA	NA	TGTGCCAGCAGCTTAGGCTCCAACGAGCAGTACTTC	CASSLGSNEQYF
TRBJ1-1	TRBV13	NA	NA	TGTGCCAGCAGCGGGGGGACGGCGAACACTGAAGCTTTCTTT	CASSGGTANTEAFF
TRBJ1-4	TRBV30	NA	NA	TGTGCCTGGAGGCCCGGGGCCCTTAATGAAAAACTGTTTTTT	CAWRPGALNEKLFF
TRBJ1-2	TRBV6-1	NA	NA	TGTGCCAGCATCGGACTAAGGATGTGGGGCTACACCTTC	CASIGLRMWGYTF
TRBJ1-1	TRBV30	NA	NA	TGTGCCTGGAGTCCAGGGGTTTCTGAAGCTTTCTTT	CAWSPGVSEAFF
TRBJ1-4	TRBV5-1	NA	TRBD1	TGCGCCAGCAGCTTGGCGATGGACAGGGGGCATGAAAAACTGTTTTTT	CASSLAMDRGHEKLFF
TRBJ2-7	TRBV18	NA	NA	TGTGCCAGCTCGTCAGAAAATACCTACGAGCAGTACTTC	CASSSENTYEQYF